The present T cell receptor (beta chain) was sequenced within a study of blood T cell repertoires in COVID-19. For the study at large: From the United States, Italy and Spain came samples of acute and convalescent COVID-19. T cells, B-cell-depleted T cells, or PBMCs supplied cDNA or gDNA.

This clone was observed a few times. In the original workflow: How many nucleated cells were present was estimated from reference gene primer amplification. Using immunoSEQ multiplex PCR, the repertoire was profiled, and TCRdb retains in-frame clones only, with some absent. Clone size and V and J calls were adopted from that table, with D and trimming inferred from the DNA. The table records around 230,000 clones, approximately 91% of them present only once. The sample comprised peripheral blood. This receptor was obtained from a man aged 35-49 years with acute or convalescent COVID-19.

CDR3 in amino acids: CAWSATGYGSPLHF. In nucleotides, the CDR3 is TGTGCCTGGAGTGCGACAGGGTACGGGTCACCCCTCCACTTT. The V call is TRBV30, the J call TRBJ1-6, with TRBD1 matching 7 bases. The CDR3 runs to 14 residues. The germline gives CDR1 GTSNPN, CDR2 SVGIG (reference sequence). After removal of 1 base from V and 10 bases from J, the junction contained 7 bases not matched to a gene.